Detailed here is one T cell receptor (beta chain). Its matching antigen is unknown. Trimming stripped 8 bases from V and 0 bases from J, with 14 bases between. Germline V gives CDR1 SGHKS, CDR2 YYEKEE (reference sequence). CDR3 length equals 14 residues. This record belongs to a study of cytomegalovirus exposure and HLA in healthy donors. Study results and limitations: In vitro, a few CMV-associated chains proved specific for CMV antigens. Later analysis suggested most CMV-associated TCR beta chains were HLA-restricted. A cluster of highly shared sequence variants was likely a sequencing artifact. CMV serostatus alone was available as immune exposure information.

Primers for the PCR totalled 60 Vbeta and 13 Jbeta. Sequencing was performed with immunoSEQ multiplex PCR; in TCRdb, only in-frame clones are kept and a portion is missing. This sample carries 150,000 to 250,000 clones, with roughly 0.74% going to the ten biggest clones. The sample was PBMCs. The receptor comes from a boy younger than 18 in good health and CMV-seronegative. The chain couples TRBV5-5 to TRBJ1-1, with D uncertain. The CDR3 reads CASLGGNMNTEAFF. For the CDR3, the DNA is TGTGCCAGTTTGGGAGGGAACATGAACACTGAAGCTTTCTTT.